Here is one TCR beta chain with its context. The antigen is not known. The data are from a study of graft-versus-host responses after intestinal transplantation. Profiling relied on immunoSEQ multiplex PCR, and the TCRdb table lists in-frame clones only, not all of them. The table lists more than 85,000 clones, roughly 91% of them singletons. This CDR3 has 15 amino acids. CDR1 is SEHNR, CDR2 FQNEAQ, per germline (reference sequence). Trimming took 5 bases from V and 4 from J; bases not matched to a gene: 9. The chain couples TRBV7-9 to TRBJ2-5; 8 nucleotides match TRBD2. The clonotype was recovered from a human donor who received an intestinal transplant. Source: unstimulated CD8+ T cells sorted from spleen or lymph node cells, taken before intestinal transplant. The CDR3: CASSRAGAYPETQYF. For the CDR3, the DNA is TGTGCCAGCAGCCGAGCGGGGGCGTACCCAGAGACCCAGTACTTC. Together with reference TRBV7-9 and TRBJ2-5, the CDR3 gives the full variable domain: DTGVSQNPRHKITKRGQNVTFRCDPISEHNRLYWYRQTLGQGPEFLTYFQNEAQLEKSRLLSDRFSAERPKGSFSTLEIQRTEQGDSAMYLCASSRAGAYPETQYFGPGTRLLVL.